This T cell receptor beta chain came from a study of T cell repertoires in cytomegalovirus infection. In the study overall: Peptides in the study included HLA-C-restricted and HLA-B-restricted CMV epitopes. Based on public TCR beta signatures, there were indications of CMV infection and of a matching HLA type. General study points: The ex vivo response was dominated by HLA-C-restricted CMV-specific TCR beta clonotypes. The cumulative frequency of public TCR beta families identified carriers of CMV plus the relevant HLA.

This clonotype appeared a few times. Its cognate antigen is unknown. TCRdb passed the reads through MiXCR, listing each CDR3 protein once. This sample has 400,000 to 600,000 distinct CDR3 sequences, with about two fifths found just once. Per the germline V gene, CDR1 is DFQATT and CDR2 is SNEGSKA (reference sequence). The CDR3 loop spans 15 amino acids. Deletions cut 6 bases from V and 0 bases from J, with 18 bases between. The sample consisted of cultured PBMCs, taken from culture after CMV antigen stimulation. The receptor was derived from a human donor in good health (CMV status not recorded). Some clones in this sample may be carry-over from other donors' samples. V usage is TRBV20-1 and J usage is TRBJ2-7, with D maybe TRBD1 (5 bases). CDR3 loop: CSARVALADSYEQYF. The CDR3 DNA follows: TGCAGTGCCAGGGTGGCGCTGGCCGACTCCTACGAGCAGTACTTC.